This T cell receptor beta chain is from a study of CD4 T cells in relation to SARS-CoV-2 and coronaviruses. Study-wide context: No peptide or an HIV-1 Nef peptide pool served as negative control.

CD4+ T cells from unexposed donors were obtained before the COVID-19 pandemic (2011-2018). The cells were cultured for 9 to 11 days before CD4+ T cells were isolated. From germline, CDR1 is MNHEY and CDR2 SMNVEV (reference sequence). The V gene lost 7 bases and the J gene lost 2 bases, with 8 bases spanning the gap. This CDR3 is built from 13 residues. Assay used: immunoSEQ multiplex PCR; TCRdb lists only in-frame clones, some missing. The sample shows some 29,000 clones, 76% of them seen only once. This clone was seen a few times. What it binds is unknown. The chain is built from TRBV27 and TRBJ2-2; D is undetermined. The source material was CD4+ T cells from PBMCs, cultured in vitro. The TCR originated in a human donor in good health. This CDR3 reads CASKFTNTGELFF. As DNA, the CDR3 is TGTGCCAGCAAATTTACTAACACCGGGGAGCTGTTTTTT.